This TCR beta chain was found in a study of cytomegalovirus exposure and HLA in healthy donors. Germline V gene data show CDR1 as SGHRS and CDR2 as YFSETQ. Trimming pared 4 bases from V and 0 bases from J, leaving 8 bases between. This CDR3 is built from 14 residues. Of note for this clone: The sample carries other DNA sequences with the same CDR3.

The PCR contained 60 Vbeta and 13 Jbeta primers. Data came from immunoSEQ multiplex PCR; TCRdb stores just in-frame clones and leaves some out. The data show more than 90,000 clones, around 70% seen once. This receptor was identified in a woman aged 45-59 years in good health and CMV-seropositive. The chain uses TRBV5-1 and TRBJ2-1; D is perhaps TRBD2 (5 bases). The sequenced sample consisted of PBMCs. The CDR3 DNA reads TGCGCCAGCAGCAGCGGAGGCTCCTACAATGAGCAGTTCTTC. Translation gives CASSSGGSYNEQFF.